Described below is a single T cell receptor beta chain sequence and its context. What antigen it recognizes has not been identified. The sample holds no much larger clone one base away, and base qualities are not on file. The germline V end is reduced by 4 bases and the J end by 3 bases; junction bases left unmatched: 6. The CDR3 spans 15 residues, from the cysteine through the phenylalanine. Only CDR3 DNA is held: 45 bases, read in frame from base 1. The germline V gene provides CDR1 SGHRS and CDR2 YFSETQ. One collaborating source in Seattle enrolled patients during active infection and followed them longitudinally through the course of disease. Collaborating institutions collected whole blood in K2EDTA tubes following their own protocols. For TCRbeta analysis, collaborator samples were shipped as frozen whole blood, as isolated PBMCs, or as DNA extracted from either sample type. The record originates from a study of blood T cell repertoires in COVID-19 (dated by TCRdb to the early 2020s). For the study in its entirety: Samples covering the acute and convalescent phases of COVID-19 were provided by collaborators in the United States, Italy and Spain. The material from the prospective study consisted of cDNA or gDNA derived from T cells, B-cell-depleted T cells, or PBMCs. Subjects who had been exposed to COVID-19, were actively infected with it, or had recovered from it provided the deeply sampled blood TCRbeta repertoires that made up the dataset. The repertoires were made available in a free public database intended to serve as a resource for research on the immune response to SARS-CoV-2. Samples came from the ongoing ImmuneRACE study (first 160 participants) plus 1,254 subjects from 6 global collaborators. The sample metadata nearly always contained a de-identified subject ID, COVID-19 status, age in years and sex. Where available, HLA class I and class II types were taken from metadata supplied by the sample provider and were not determined by assay-based typing.

Paper-wide results and their limitations: The amount of clinical and demographic metadata varied by source and participant and was provided uncurated.

The immunoSEQ Assay, a bias-controlled multiplex PCR, was used to amplify TCRbeta CDR3 regions from genomic DNA. Processing in the source paper ran as follows. Within the assay, amplification of reference gene primers was used to estimate how many nucleated cells each sample contained. Sequence reads were collapsed and filtered to measure the absolute abundance of every unique TCRbeta CDR3 rearrangement. Productive Simpson clonality was computed per sample as the square root of Simpson's diversity index over productive rearrangements. TCRdb stores this immuneACCESS table with in-frame sequences only. Part of the clones is absent; in the studies checked, under half of the shortfall reflects unresolved V genes, and no reason is known for the rest. That table is the source of V, J and clone size, and D and trimming were worked out from the DNA. The sample profile shows about 94,000 clones; approximately 79% of them were found once. The ten most abundant clones make up 3% to 4.5% of the sample.

This clonotype was sampled from a man between 65 and 85 years old with COVID-19, enrolled during active disease. The sample was peripheral blood. The sequence is built from TRBV5-1 and TRBJ1-1, with 10 bases in between that match TRBD1. The CDR3 region reads CASSETGGPHTEAFF. The DNA is as follows: TGCGCCAGCAGCGAGACAGGGGGCCCCCACACTGAAGCTTTCTTT.